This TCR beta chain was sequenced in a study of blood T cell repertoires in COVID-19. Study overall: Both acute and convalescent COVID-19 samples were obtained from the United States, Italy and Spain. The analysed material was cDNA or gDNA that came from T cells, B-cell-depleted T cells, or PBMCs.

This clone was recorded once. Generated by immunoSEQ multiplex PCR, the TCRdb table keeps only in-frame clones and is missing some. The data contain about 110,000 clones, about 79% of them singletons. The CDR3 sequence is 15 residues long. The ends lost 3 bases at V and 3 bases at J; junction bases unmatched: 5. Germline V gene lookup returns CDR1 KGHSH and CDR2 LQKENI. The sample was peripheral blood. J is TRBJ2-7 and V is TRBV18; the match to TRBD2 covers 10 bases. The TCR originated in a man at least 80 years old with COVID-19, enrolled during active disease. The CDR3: CASSPGSGRVYEQYF. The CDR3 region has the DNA TGTGCCAGCTCACCGGGCAGCGGGAGGGTCTACGAGCAGTACTTC.